Given below is one T cell receptor beta chain in context. Its antigen target is currently unknown. This entry is derived from a study of cytomegalovirus exposure and HLA in healthy donors (dated by TCRdb to 2015 to 2018). Notes on the research overall: An earlier analysis of some 620 of the donors reported 276 Gb of sequence data and 90 million to 120 million unique TCR beta sequences obtained from around 190 million T cells. An early release covering about 600 HLA-typed donors comprised about 290 gigabases of sequencing data and around 86 million unique TCR sequences. Of the 300 to 400 genotyped donors, 81% fell in the genetic ancestry cluster associated with self-reported Caucasian donors. The study aimed to test whether cataloging public T cell receptors could reveal signatures of past pathogen exposure. Using immunosequencing, the study profiled T cell repertoires from some 670 subjects and related those repertoires to cytomegalovirus serostatus. Besides the first cohort of more than 650 subjects, a separate validation cohort made up of roughly 120 different subjects was used. To predict cytomegalovirus infection status, the study brought together high-throughput TCR immunosequencing, statistical association of individual TCRs with disease status, and machine learning. A later analysis re-analyzed previously published TCR beta repertoires from roughly 690 donors and added high-resolution HLA genotyping to study TCR occurrence patterns. In the later analysis, no new phenotypic data were used to find candidate immune exposures; instead, reliance was placed on TCR beta sequences and their occurrence across donors. An earlier analysis of approximately 630 of the donors applied high-throughput TCR beta sequencing to assess whether each TCR beta V gene segment acted as functional or pseudogenic. Donor age, sex, ethnicity and CMV serostatus were compiled alongside the repertoire data. A later genetic analysis took genome-wide SNP genotypes for 398 of the 666 donors and used that subset as a discovery cohort. Every repertoire in the discovery cohort had been generated on one and the same sequencing platform. HLA typing included class I and class II loci at four-digit resolution. Typing coverage differed by locus: A, B, C, DRB1 and DQB1 were typed in roughly 620-630 donors, DQA1 in about 500, DPA1 in 600 to 610, and DPB1 in around 490. Because of strong linkage in the cohort, roughly 5 DR-DQ haplotypes were treated as single units for association and clustering. Among a few hundred genotyped donors of the cohort, an average of around 240,000 unique TCR beta nucleotide sequences were sequenced per donor, roughly 20% of them non-productive.

The method was the immunoSEQ multiplex PCR assay. A mixture of 60 forward primers for TCR Vbeta segments and 13 reverse primers for TCR Jbeta segments was used in the multiplex PCR. The CDR3 region of rearranged TCR beta genes was amplified from genomic DNA by a multiplex PCR assay. Amplified TCR beta libraries were sequenced as 87-base-pair reads on the Illumina HiSeq System. Per the original workflow: A later analysis counted some 74 million unique TCR beta chains across the 666 repertoires, and about 10 million of these chains were shared by at least two donors. A nearest-neighbor algorithm error-corrected the raw reads and collapsed the reads into unique sequences, merging closely related sequences to remove PCR and sequencing errors. To assign V, D and J gene segments, CDR3 sequences were aligned to IMGT reference sequences. For a sequence to be retained, a match of at least six nucleotides to both a V gene segment and a J gene segment was required. A rearrangement counted as productive if the CDR3 had no stop codons and remained in frame with V and J, and every other rearrangement counted as non-productive. CDR3 was defined according to IMGT convention as the region running from the second conserved V-encoded cysteine to the conserved J-encoded phenylalanine. In an earlier analysis of 587 of the donors, sequences lacking an unambiguous match to a single V gene segment were excluded. In an earlier analysis of 587 of the donors, V segments were called functional above 56.7% productive rearrangements and were called segregating when the between-donor standard deviation exceeded 5%. A statistical classification framework was built to diagnose cytomegalovirus status from the catalog of TCR beta chain sequences. V and J gene assignment, in a later analysis, came from comparing TCR nucleotide sequences with IMGT/GENE-DB human TR gene sequences. A later analysis assigned CDR3 sequences and most-parsimonious VDJ recombination scenarios with the TCRdist pipeline. In a later analysis, each TCR beta chain was defined by its CDR3 amino acid sequence together with its V-gene family, and reads without a unique V-gene family were excluded. As a way to deal with suspected cross-contamination and a sequencing artifact, a later analysis dropped under 600 nucleotide sequences that were highly shared and had low generation probability. In a later analysis, a clonal expansion index for each public chain was calculated from normalized within-repertoire ranks of inferred template counts. In a later analysis, generation probabilities were computed with a VDJ recombination model fitted to out-of-frame rearrangements, and the resulting probabilities were checked against IGoR. In a later analysis, hypergeometric tests were used to score TCR-TCR, TCR-HLA and TCR-CMV co-occurrence, with a repertoire-size bias correction applied to TCR pairs. False discovery rates were estimated in a later analysis by permuting HLA or CMV assignments 20 times. In a later analysis, co-occurring TCRs were grouped using DBSCAN, with TCRdist sequence similarity added in when clustering inside HLA-allele-positive subsets. Repertoires with fewer than 30,000 or more than 120,000 public chains, plus five repertoires with anomalous nucleotide sharing, were excluded from co-occurrence clustering. The immuneACCESS repertoire file appears here via TCRdb, limited to in-frame rearrangements. These files lack a portion of the clones; in checked studies, under half of the deficit traces to unresolved V genes, and the cause of the others is not known. V, J and clone size are taken as reported in that table, and D and trimming were inferred from the DNA itself. This specimen's table enumerates fewer than 60,000 clones. 9% to 15% of the sample is taken by the ten largest.

In the germline V gene, CDR1 corresponds to MNHEY and CDR2 to SVGAGI. V is pruned by 1 base and J by 1 base, leaving 6 bases of the junction without a gene match. The CDR3 covers 16 residues, taking in both the cysteine and the phenylalanine. The retained sequence is limited to the CDR3, 48 bases, with the frame set at the first base. The full study reports these points: The presence/absence analyses assumed that sequencing depth was roughly uniform across donors, and that assumption may not be true. The only immune exposure information available for the cohort was CMV serostatus. In vitro tests confirmed that a few of the cytomegalovirus-associated TCR beta chains recognize cytomegalovirus antigens. A later analysis reported that several top co-occurrence clusters appeared linked to parvovirus B19, influenza, CMV and Epstein-Barr virus. An association between a missense DCLRE1C variant and V-gene and J-gene trimming of TCR beta chains was found in a later genetic analysis and replicated in an independent cohort. Because counts were too low, roughly 16 rarely observed V segments, including chromosome 9 orphons, were excluded from the earlier analysis of several hundred of the donors. A later analysis found that TCR association rates varied across HLA loci, with DRB1 alleles showing the most associated TCRs and HLA-C alleles the fewest. A later analysis found that most CMV-associated TCR beta chains appeared HLA-restricted, with HLA associations seemingly driven largely by CMV exposure. Linkage disequilibrium might explain the correlated functional status among segregating V segments, but an unknown experimental factor could not be ruled out. The authors suggested that the approach could potentially be generalized to other disease states and immunological phenotypes. In an earlier analysis of 450 to 750 of the donors, most TCR beta V segments appeared in productive rearrangements about 87% or about 30% of the time, broadly matching IMGT annotations. A cluster of highly shared sequence variants was judged likely to represent a technical artifact of the sequencing pipeline. A further reported finding was that TCR beta sequences accurately predicted the HLA-A and HLA-B alleles for most subjects in the first cohort. In this cohort, only TCR beta chains were sequenced, and detectable features were limited by the absence of alpha or paired-chain data. Because HLA typing was missing for some donors at each locus, association tests included only the typed subset. In a later analysis, HLA-associated TCR beta chains were found to be more clonally expanded and to have lower generation probabilities than equally common non-associated chains. Cytomegalovirus status was reported to be diagnosed by the classifier with high specificity and sensitivity in both the original and validation cohorts. Some IMGT-functional V segments, including TRBV6-2 and TRBV6-3, could not be told apart with the 87-base-pair reads, so those segments were excluded. In the study, around 150 TCR beta chains were listed as associated with cytomegalovirus. Strong co-occurrence of HLA alleles, especially DR and DQ, made assigning TCR associations to individual alleles difficult. Compared with the 666-donor mean, donors in an Asian-associated ancestry cluster had fewer N-insertions in productive TCRs, according to a later genetic analysis. In a later analysis, around 15,000 TCR beta sequences were associated with specific HLA alleles at a false discovery rate of 0.05. Across donors, most TCR sequences were observed very rarely, whereas some public TCRs were present in many individuals.

The cohort was made up of about 670 healthy bone marrow donors. All cohort members were sampled while nominally healthy, although unrecorded immune exposures were likely present. The donor was CMV seropositive and belonged to the group of about 290 seropositive cohort members. Every donor gave a peripheral blood sample, and the peripheral blood mononuclear cells from that sample were used for TCR beta sequencing. The Qiagen DNeasy Blood Extraction Kit was used to extract genomic DNA from the blood cell samples. This receptor was identified in a woman aged 25 to 39 in good health and CMV-seropositive. Sequencing used PBMCs. The rearranged segments are TRBV6-5 and TRBJ2-7; 8 bases in the middle match TRBD2. The nucleotide sequence reads TGTGCCAGCAGTTACTTCGGTAGCGGGACTTCCTACGAGCAGTACTTC. It translates to CASSYFGSGTSYEQYF.